This TCR beta chain was observed in a study of OX40 agonist ivuxolimab in advanced cancers. Study results and limitations: At doses 0.1 to 3.0 mg/kg, CD4+ and CD8+ clones expanded.

Libraries were prepared by immunoSEQ multiplex PCR; TCRdb keeps only in-frame clonotypes and omits some of them. The sample records about 28,000 clones, about 82% being singletons. Remarks on this clone: What it recognizes is unknown.

V shed 4 bases, J shed 6 bases, and the junction held 14 bases outside the gene matches. CDR1 is SGHVS, CDR2 FQNEAQ, per germline. CDR3 length: 19 amino acids. Sequencing was performed on CD4+ or CD8+ T cells sorted from blood, taken in a trial of the OX40 agonist ivuxolimab. The V and J genes are TRBV7-8 and TRBJ2-2, with 13 positions matching TRBD2. This receptor was identified in an adult with an advanced solid tumor such as melanoma, head and neck, liver or kidney cancer. The CDR3 sequence is CASSYSGLAGRGVSGELFF. CDR3 in DNA: TGTGCCAGCAGCTATTCGGGACTAGCGGGAAGAGGGGTCTCCGGGGAGCTGTTTTTT.